The next 18 T cell receptor beta chains were all read from a single sample in a study of T-cell memory formation after mild COVID-19. In TCRdb, the 5' RACE reads were re-called with MiXCR into one record per CDR3 protein. The sample lists 150,000 to 200,000 distinct CDR3 sequences, roughly 31% occurring once. Sample: PBMCs or a T cell subset sorted from them (not recorded which). The receptor source for this set is an adult woman who had mild COVID-19 (a few samples of this study predate the infection). Cell type and time point are not known.

A few counts support this clonotype. The chain links TRBV30 to TRBJ1-1; tentatively, D is TRBD1 (5 bases). The CDR3 runs to 13 residues. The V and J ends lost 1 base and 4 bases respectively, with 10 bases between them. The germline CDR1 and CDR2 sequences are GTSNPN and SVGIG (reference sequence). The CDR3 loop reads CAWSDTGTTEAFF. The CDR3 DNA sequence: TGTGCCTGGAGTGACACAGGAACCACTGAAGCTTTCTTT.

Only a few counts were recorded for this clonotype. This chain connects TRBV7-3 to TRBJ2-3; D not certain. Germline-derived CDR1 and CDR2 are SGHTA and FQGTGA. V lost 5 bases, J lost 4 bases, and 10 bases lay in between. The CDR3 has 13 residues. The CDR3 sequence is CASSVGRADTQYF. The CDR3 region has the DNA TGTGCCAGCAGCGTTGGACGTGCAGATACGCAGTATTTT.

This rearrangement joins TRBV29-1 to TRBJ1-2, with TRBD1 identical over 10 bases. The CDR3 consists of 13 residues. Germline CDR1 reads SQVTM; CDR2 reads ANQGSEA. V was clipped by 4 bases and J by 10 bases; unmatched bases: 9. The CDR3 nucleotides are TGCAGCGTTGGTGTGGGACAGGGGAATTCCTACACCTTC. It codes for CSVGVGQGNSYTF.

This chain connects TRBV15 to TRBJ1-5; tentatively, D is TRBD1 (5 bases). Trimming pared 6 bases from V and 2 bases from J, leaving 17 bases between. This CDR3 has 16 residues. Germline V gene lookup returns CDR1 LNHNV and CDR2 YYDKDF (reference sequence). CDR3 in amino acids: CATREGRPGRNQPQHF. In nucleotides, the CDR3 is TGTGCCACCAGGGAGGGTCGGCCAGGGCGCAATCAGCCCCAGCATTTT.

This clonotype was counted a few times. The chain is built from TRBV14 and TRBJ2-5, with D uncertain. Trimming took 0 bases from V and 4 from J, leaving 3 bases between them. The germline V gene encodes CDR1 SGHDN and CDR2 FVKESK. CDR3 length equals 12 residues. The CDR3 bases are TGTGCCAGCAGCCAAGAACCAGAGACCCAGTACTTC. Translated: CASSQEPETQYF.

The gene calls are TRBV19 and TRBJ2-2; 9 nucleotides align to TRBD2. In germline, CDR1 is LNHDA, CDR2 SQIVND (reference sequence). CDR3 length: 15 amino acids. The ends lost 5 bases at V and 4 bases at J; junction bases unmatched: 5. The CDR3: CASSPLAGATGELFF. As DNA, the CDR3 is TGTGCCAGTAGTCCTTTAGCGGGAGCCACCGGGGAGCTGTTTTTT. Full variable domain (outside the CDR3, taken from reference TRBV19 and TRBJ2-2): DGGITQSPKYLFRKEGQNVTLSCEQNLNHDAMYWYRQDPGQGLRLIYYSQIVNDFQKGDIAEGYSVSREKKESFPLTVTSAQKNPTAFYLCASSPLAGATGELFFGEGSRLTVL.

The gene calls are TRBV5-1 and TRBJ2-1; TRBD2 matches 13 bases. Trimming cost V 5 bases and J 9 bases; bases outside gene matches: 11. The V gene's germline CDR1 is SGHRS and CDR2 YFSETQ. This CDR3 is built from 16 residues. The CDR3 protein is CASSVGGTSGIAEQFF. In DNA, the CDR3 is TGCGCCAGCAGTGTGGGGGGGACTAGCGGGATCGCTGAGCAGTTCTTC. Drawing the rest from reference TRBV5-1 and TRBJ2-1, the complete variable domain is KAGVTQTPRYLIKTRGQQVTLSCSPISGHRSVSWYQQTPGQGLQFLFEYFSETQRNKGNFPGRFSGRQFSNSRSEMNVSTLELGDSALYLCASSVGGTSGIAEQFFGPGTRLTVL.

The chain has TRBV20-1 and TRBJ2-7; D remains unclear. The CDR3 covers 14 residues. Trimming removed 0 bases at V and 3 bases at J, with 12 bases between. Germline CDR1 reads DFQATT; CDR2 reads SNEGSKA (reference sequence). The chain's CDR3 is CSARDPSANYEQYF. CDR3 coding DNA: TGCAGTGCTAGAGATCCCAGCGCCAACTACGAGCAGTACTTC.

This clonotype was counted only a few times. The chain links TRBV7-8 to TRBJ2-6; 8 positions match TRBD1. Germline lookup yields CDR1 SGHVS and CDR2 FQNEAQ. V lost 7 bases and J lost 8; bases outside the gene matches: 10. The CDR3 has 15 residues. CDR3 region: CASKPQGAGTNVLTF. The CDR3 nucleotides read TGTGCCAGCAAACCTCAGGGGGCCGGGACCAACGTCCTGACTTTC.

This clonotype was seen a handful of times. The V gene is TRBV5-5, the J gene TRBJ1-6; 7 nucleotides line up with TRBD1. CDR1 is SGHKS, CDR2 YYEKEE, per germline (reference sequence). The CDR3 spans 17 residues. V shed 4 bases and J 0 bases; nucleotides not matched to a gene: 7. The CDR3 DNA reads as TGTGCCAGCAGCCCGGTGACAGGGTACTCCTATAATTCACCCCTCCACTTT. Amino acids: CASSPVTGYSYNSPLHF.

The J gene is TRBJ1-2, the V gene TRBV6-6, with TRBD1 identical over 7 bases. With 5 bases clipped from V and 6 bases from J, the junction kept 6 bases outside the gene matches. The CDR3 spans 13 residues. Germline values: CDR1 MNHNY, CDR2 SVGAGI (reference sequence). CDR3 amino acids: CASSQPGGDGYTF. In DNA, the CDR3 is TGTGCCAGCAGTCAACCAGGGGGTGATGGCTACACCTTC.

This clonotype turned up a few times. The chain employs TRBV12-3 or TRBV12-4 and TRBJ2-7; D is ambiguous. This CDR3 region has 14 residues. Trimming stripped 0 bases from V and 2 bases from J, with 8 bases between. In nucleotides, the CDR3 is TGTGCCAGCAGTTTAGCGGACCTGACCTACGAGCAGTACTTC. Translation: CASSLADLTYEQYF.

Relative to its sample, this clonotype is medium-sized. V and J are TRBV7-3 and TRBJ2-5, with no clear D. Trimming left V 4 bases short and J 1 base short, with 7 bases between. CDR3 length equals 13 residues. CDR1 and CDR2 from the germline V gene are SGHTA and FQGTGA. CDR3 region: CASSSEPQETQYF. The CDR3 bases are TGTGCCAGCAGCTCCGAGCCCCAAGAGACCCAGTACTTC.

The V call is TRBV24-1, the J call TRBJ1-5; 8 nucleotides match TRBD1. With 4 bases clipped from V and 3 bases from J, the junction kept 4 bases outside the gene matches. CDR1 is KGHDR, CDR2 SFDVKD, per germline. CDR3 length: 15 amino acids. The CDR3 loop reads CATSERTGFNQPQHF. The DNA of the CDR3 is TGTGCCACCAGTGAACGGACAGGGTTCAATCAGCCCCAGCATTTT.

The CDR3 region is CSVEALGGNYGYTF. Written as DNA, the CDR3 is TGCAGCGTTGAAGCCTTGGGGGGGAACTATGGCTACACCTTC. The chain has TRBV29-1 and TRBJ1-2, with TRBD1 as a possible D gene (5 bases). Per the germline V gene, CDR1 is SQVTM and CDR2 is ANQGSEA. Trimming stripped 1 base from V and 2 bases from J, with 11 bases between. CDR3 length equals 14 residues.

This clonotype was observed a handful of times. The V gene is TRBV11-3, the J gene TRBJ2-1, with TRBD2 identical over 7 bases. CDR1 is SGHNT, CDR2 YENEEA, per germline. This CDR3 has 16 amino acids. The J segment lost 7 bases and the V segment lost 0 bases, leaving 9 bases of the junction unmatched. The CDR3 DNA sequence: TGTGCCAGCAGCTTAGATAGTGGGAGGGCCGCGAATGAGCAGTTCTTC. Encoded protein: CASSLDSGRAANEQFF.

This clonotype was seen more than once but under ten times. The chain carries TRBV7-2 and TRBJ2-2; D possibly corresponds to TRBD1 (5 bases). The CDR3 covers 15 residues. Trimming removed 5 bases at V and 6 bases at J, with 16 bases between. In germline, CDR1 is SGHTA, CDR2 FQGNSA. The CDR3: CASSREPRVPGELFF. The CDR3 DNA reads TGTGCCAGCAGCAGAGAACCCAGGGTTCCCGGGGAGCTGTTTTTT.

This clonotype came up a few times. The chain recombines TRBV5-8 with TRBJ1-2; weak D call: TRBD1 (6 bases). Germline CDR1 is SGHTS and CDR2 is YDEGEE. The CDR3 covers 13 residues. V lost 4 bases, J lost 4 bases, and 11 bases lay in between. CDR3: CASSRVGGYGYTF. The DNA of the CDR3 is TGTGCCAGCAGCCGGGTAGGGGGCTATGGCTACACCTTC. The full variable domain, in which reference TRBV5-8 and TRBJ1-2 provide the parts outside the CDR3, is EAGVTQSPTHLIKTRGQQATLRCSPISGHTSVYWYQQALGLGLQFLLWYDEGEERNRGNFPPRFSGRQFPNYSSELNVNALELEDSALYLCASSRVGGYGYTFGSGTRLTVV.